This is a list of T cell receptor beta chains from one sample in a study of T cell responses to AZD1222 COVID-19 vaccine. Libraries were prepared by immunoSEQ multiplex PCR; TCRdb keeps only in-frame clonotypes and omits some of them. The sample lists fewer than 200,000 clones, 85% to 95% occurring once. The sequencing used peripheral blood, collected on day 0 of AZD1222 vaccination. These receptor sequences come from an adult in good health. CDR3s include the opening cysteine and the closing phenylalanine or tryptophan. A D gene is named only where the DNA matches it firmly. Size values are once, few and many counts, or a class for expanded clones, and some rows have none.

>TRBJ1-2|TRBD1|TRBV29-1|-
TGCAGCGGGGGACAGGGGGATGGCTACACCTTC
CSGGQGDGYTF
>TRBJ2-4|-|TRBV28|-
TGTGCCAGCAGCCCCTTGGGGGTAGCCAAAAACATTCAGTACTTC
CASSPLGVAKNIQYF
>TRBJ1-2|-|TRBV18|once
TGTGCCAGCTCACCAAGTGACAGAGCTAACTATGGCTACACCTTC
CASSPSDRANYGYTF
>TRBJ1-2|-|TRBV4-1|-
TGCGCCAGCAGCCAGTCAACAGGGTCTGCTGGCTACACCTTC
CASSQSTGSAGYTF
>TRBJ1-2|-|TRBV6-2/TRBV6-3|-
TGTGCCAGCAGTTACCTAGCGAGGCAATGGTATGGCTACACCTTC
CASSYLARQWYGYTF
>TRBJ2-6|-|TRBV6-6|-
TGTGCCAGCAGATCACACCTCTCTGGGGCCAACGTCCTGACTTTC
CASRSHLSGANVLTF
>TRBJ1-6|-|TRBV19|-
TGTGCCAGTAGTCCTCAAGGGGTACAGGGTTGGGGTTCACCCCTCCACTTT
CASSPQGVQGWGSPLHF
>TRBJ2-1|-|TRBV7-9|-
TGTGCCAGCAGGCCCAGACCAGCAATTGAGTCCTACAATGAGCAGTTCTTC
CASRPRPAIESYNEQFF
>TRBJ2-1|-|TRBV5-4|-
TGTGCCAGCAGCTTCTTGGCGGGGTACAATGAGCAGTTCTTC
CASSFLAGYNEQFF
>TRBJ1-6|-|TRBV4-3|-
TGCGCCAGCAGCCACGACGCAGGCGAAAATTCACCCCTCCACTTT
CASSHDAGENSPLHF
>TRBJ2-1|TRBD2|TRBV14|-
TGTGCCAGCAGCCAAGTAATAGCGGGGGATTCTGAGTTCTTC
CASSQVIAGDSEFF
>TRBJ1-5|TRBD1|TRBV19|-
TGTGCCAGTAGCGGACAGGGGGGTAATCAGCCCCAGCATTTT
CASSGQGGNQPQHF
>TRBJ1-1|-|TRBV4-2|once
TGTGCCAGCAGCCAAGAACGAGCAGCGAACACTGAAGCTTTCTTT
CASSQERAANTEAFF
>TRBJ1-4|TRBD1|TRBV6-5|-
TGTGCCAGCAGTTATCAGGGGGCAACTAATGAAAAACTGTTTTTT
CASSYQGATNEKLFF
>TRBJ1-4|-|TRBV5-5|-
TGTGCCAGCAGCTTTTCAGGGGTTAATGAAAAACTGTTTTTT
CASSFSGVNEKLFF
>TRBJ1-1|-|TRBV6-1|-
TGTGCCAGCAGTCGCCTCACAGGGTGGAACACTGAAGCTTTCTTT
CASSRLTGWNTEAFF
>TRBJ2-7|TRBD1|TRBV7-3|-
TGTGCCAGCAGCTTATATCCAGGGGGATTGACCGAGCAGTACTTC
CASSLYPGGLTEQYF
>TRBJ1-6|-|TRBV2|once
TGTGCCAGCAGTGGCCTCGGTTCACCCCTCCACTTT
CASSGLGSPLHF
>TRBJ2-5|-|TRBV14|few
TGTGCCAGCAGCCAAGAAAGGGGGGCCTCGGGGACCCAGTACTTC
CASSQERGASGTQYF
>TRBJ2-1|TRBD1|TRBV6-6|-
TGTGCCAGCAGTTACCTGGGACAGGGCAGCAATGAGCAGTTCTTC
CASSYLGQGSNEQFF
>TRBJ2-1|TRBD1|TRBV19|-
TGTGCCAGTAGTAGGACAGGGGGGGACAATGAGCAGTTCTTC
CASSRTGGDNEQFF
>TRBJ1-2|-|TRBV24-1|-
TGTGCCACCAGTGAGGCAGGAAACTATGGCTACACCTTC
CATSEAGNYGYTF
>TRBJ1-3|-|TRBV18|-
TGTGCCAGCTCACCTTTGCAGGTTGGTGGAAACACCATATATTTT
CASSPLQVGGNTIYF
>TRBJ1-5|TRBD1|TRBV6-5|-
TGTGCCAGCAGTCGGGACAGGGTCAGTCAGCCCCAGCATTTT
CASSRDRVSQPQHF
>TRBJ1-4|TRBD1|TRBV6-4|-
TGTGCCAGCAGCCCTCAGGGGGAGATCCCGATTGAAAAACTGTTTTTT
CASSPQGEIPIEKLFF
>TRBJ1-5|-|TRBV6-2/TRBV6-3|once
TGTGCCAGCAGTTATGCCCCTGATAGGGGGAACAATCAGCCCCAGCATTTT
CASSYAPDRGNNQPQHF
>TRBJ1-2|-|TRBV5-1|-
TGCGCCAGCAGCTCCCTCTCGGGAGACGGCTACACCTTC
CASSSLSGDGYTF
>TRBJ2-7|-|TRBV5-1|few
TGCGCCAGCAGCTTGTTCACAGGAGGCTACGAGCAGTACTTC
CASSLFTGGYEQYF
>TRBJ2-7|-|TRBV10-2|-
TGCGCCAGCAGTGTGGTTTCGAGGGAGCAGTACTTC
CASSVVSREQYF
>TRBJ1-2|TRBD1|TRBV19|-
TGTGCCAGTAGTATTCGGGACAGGAGATATGGCTACACCTTC
CASSIRDRRYGYTF
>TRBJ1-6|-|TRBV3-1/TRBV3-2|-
TGTGCCAGCAGCCAAGGGGGATCCTATAATTCACCCCTCCACTTT
CASSQGGSYNSPLHF
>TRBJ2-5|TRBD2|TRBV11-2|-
TGTGCCAGCAGCTTAGGGGCGCTAGCGGGGGGGCTGGAGACCCAGTACTTC
CASSLGALAGGLETQYF
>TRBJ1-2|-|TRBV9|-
TGTGCCAGCAGCGTAGACCTTGGGGGGCTCTACTATGGCTACACCTTC
CASSVDLGGLYYGYTF
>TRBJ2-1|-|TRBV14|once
TGTGCCAGCAGCCGGACAGTCCCCGGGGGCAATGAGCAGTTCTTC
CASSRTVPGGNEQFF
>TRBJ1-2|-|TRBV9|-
TGTGCCAGCAGCGTAGAAACGGATTATGGCTACACCTTC
CASSVETDYGYTF
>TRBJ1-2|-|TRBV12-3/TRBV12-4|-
TGTGCCAGCAGGGGACAAGGCGACTATGGCTACACCTTC
CASRGQGDYGYTF
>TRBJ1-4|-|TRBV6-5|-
TGTGCCAGCAGGGGCGGGTCCACAACTAATGAAAAACTGTTTTTT
CASRGGSTTNEKLFF
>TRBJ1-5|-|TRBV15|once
TGTGCCACCAGCAGAGAAGCCCCTAACCTCCGCCAGCCCCAGCATTTT
CATSREAPNLRQPQHF
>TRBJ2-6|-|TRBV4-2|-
TGTGCCAGCAGCCAAGATTCGGGGACTGGGGCCAACGTCCTGACTTTC
CASSQDSGTGANVLTF
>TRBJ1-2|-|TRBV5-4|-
TGTGCCAGCAGCTTGGAGGACGTCGGAGGCTATGGCTACACCTTC
CASSLEDVGGYGYTF
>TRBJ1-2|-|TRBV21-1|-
TGTGCCAGCAGCATACAATCCGGTATCTTTGGCTACACCTTC
CASSIQSGIFGYTF
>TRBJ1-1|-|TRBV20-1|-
TGCAGTGGATGGGTTCCGCCTAGAGCTTTCTTT
CSGWVPPRAFF
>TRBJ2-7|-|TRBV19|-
TGTGCCAGTAGCGATACCCCAGGTGGGACCCTCCCCCACGAGCAGTACTTC
CASSDTPGGTLPHEQYF